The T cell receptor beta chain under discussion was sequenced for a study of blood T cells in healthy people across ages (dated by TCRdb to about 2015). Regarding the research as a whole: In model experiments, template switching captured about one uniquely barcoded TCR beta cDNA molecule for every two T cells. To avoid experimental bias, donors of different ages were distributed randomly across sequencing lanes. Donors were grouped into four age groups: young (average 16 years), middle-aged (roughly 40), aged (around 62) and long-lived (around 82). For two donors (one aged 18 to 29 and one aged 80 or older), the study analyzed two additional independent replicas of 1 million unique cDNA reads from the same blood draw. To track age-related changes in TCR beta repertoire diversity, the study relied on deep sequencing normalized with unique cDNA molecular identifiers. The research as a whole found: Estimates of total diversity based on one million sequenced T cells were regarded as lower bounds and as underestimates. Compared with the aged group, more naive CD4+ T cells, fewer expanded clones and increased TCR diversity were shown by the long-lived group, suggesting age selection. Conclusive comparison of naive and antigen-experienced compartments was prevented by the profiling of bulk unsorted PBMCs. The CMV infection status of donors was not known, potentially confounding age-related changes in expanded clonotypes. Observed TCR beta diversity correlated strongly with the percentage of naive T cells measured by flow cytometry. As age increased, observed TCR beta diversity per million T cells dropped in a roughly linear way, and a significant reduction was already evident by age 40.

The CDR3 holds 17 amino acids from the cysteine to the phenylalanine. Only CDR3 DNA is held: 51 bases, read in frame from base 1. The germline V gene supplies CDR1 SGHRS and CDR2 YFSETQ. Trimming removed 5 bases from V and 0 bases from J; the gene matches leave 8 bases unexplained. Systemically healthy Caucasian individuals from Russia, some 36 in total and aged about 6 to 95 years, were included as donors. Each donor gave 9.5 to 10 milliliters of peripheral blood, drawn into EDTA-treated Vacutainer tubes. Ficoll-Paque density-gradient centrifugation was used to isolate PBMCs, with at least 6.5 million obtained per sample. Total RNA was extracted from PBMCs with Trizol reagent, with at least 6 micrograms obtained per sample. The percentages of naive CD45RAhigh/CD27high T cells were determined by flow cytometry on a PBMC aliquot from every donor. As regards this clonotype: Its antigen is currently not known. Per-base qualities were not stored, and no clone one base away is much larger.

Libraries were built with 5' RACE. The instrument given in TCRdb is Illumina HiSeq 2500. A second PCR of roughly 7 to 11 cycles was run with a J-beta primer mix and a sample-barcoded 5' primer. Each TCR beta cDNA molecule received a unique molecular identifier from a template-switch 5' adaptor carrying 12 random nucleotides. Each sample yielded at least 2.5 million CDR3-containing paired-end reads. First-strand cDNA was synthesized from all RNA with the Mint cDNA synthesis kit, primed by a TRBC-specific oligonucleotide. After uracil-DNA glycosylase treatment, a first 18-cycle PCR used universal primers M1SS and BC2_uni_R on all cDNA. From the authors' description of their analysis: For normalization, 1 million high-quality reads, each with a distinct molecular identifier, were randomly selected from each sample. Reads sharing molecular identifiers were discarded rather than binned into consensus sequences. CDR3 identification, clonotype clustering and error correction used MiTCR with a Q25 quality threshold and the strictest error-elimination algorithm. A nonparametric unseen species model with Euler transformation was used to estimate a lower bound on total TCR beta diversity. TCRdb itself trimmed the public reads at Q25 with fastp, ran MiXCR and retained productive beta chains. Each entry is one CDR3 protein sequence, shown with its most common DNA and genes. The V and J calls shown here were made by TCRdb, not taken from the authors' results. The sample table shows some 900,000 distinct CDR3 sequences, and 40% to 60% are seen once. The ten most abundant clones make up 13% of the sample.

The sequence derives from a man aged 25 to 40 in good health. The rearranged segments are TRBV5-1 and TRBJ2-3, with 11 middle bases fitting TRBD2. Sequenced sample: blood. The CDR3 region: CASRSGTSGTSTDTQYF. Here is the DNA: TGCGCCAGCAGGAGTGGGACTAGCGGAACTAGCACAGATACGCAGTATTTT.